The entry that follows covers one T cell receptor beta chain sequence. The antigen is undetermined. This same CDR3 is encoded by further DNA sequences in the sample. The sample is drawn from a study of shared clonotypes between healthy human individuals. Points from the study as a whole: The study found lower generation probabilities in non-shared clonotypes than in those shared by all four donors.

Deep-level assay runs were performed. The DNA input per sorted-subset replicate PCR was roughly 0.2 ug, corresponding to 28,000 or so T cell genomes. Clones were read by immunoSEQ multiplex PCR, and TCRdb kept only the in-frame ones, dropping some. The sample shows over 2 million clones, 85% to 95% of them seen only once. V was clipped by 4 bases and J by 3 bases, with 9 bases between them. The CDR3 is 13 amino acids. From germline, CDR1 is LNHDA and CDR2 SQIVND (reference sequence). The TCR sequence derives from a man aged 18 to 35 in good health. Source material: naive CD4+ T cells sorted from blood. Indicated subset: CD45RA+ positively selected. This sequence joins TRBV19 and TRBJ1-2, with D perhaps TRBD1 (5 bases). The CDR3 loop reads CASSRDSYYGYTF. Written as DNA, the CDR3 is TGTGCCAGTAGTAGAGACAGCTACTATGGCTACACCTTC.